Presented here are 22 T cell receptor beta chains from one specimen sequenced in a study of cytomegalovirus exposure and HLA in healthy donors. Primers: 60 Vbeta forward and 13 Jbeta reverse. Produced via immunoSEQ multiplex PCR; TCRdb's table is partial and in-frame only. The sample lists around 130,000 clones; more than 60% were seen once. The material sequenced was PBMCs. These receptors came from a woman in her 40s in good health and CMV-seronegative.

The chain carries TRBV2 and TRBJ2-3; 7 bases match TRBD1. V was pared by 5 bases and J by 4 bases, with 3 bases of the junction left unmatched. Germline CDR1 and CDR2: SNHLY and FYNNEI. This CDR3 has 13 amino acids. CDR3 protein: CASSTTGSDTQYF. CDR3 nucleotide sequence: TGTGCCAGCAGTACGACAGGGTCAGATACGCAGTATTTT.

The chain combines TRBV4-2 with TRBJ2-7; D unresolved. This CDR3 has 13 residues. Germline V gene sequence: CDR1 LGHNA, CDR2 YNFKEQ. Trimming left V 0 bases short and J 2 bases short, with 5 bases between. This chain's CDR3 is CASSQDSTYEQYF. Written as DNA, the CDR3 is TGTGCCAGCAGCCAAGACAGTACCTACGAGCAGTACTTC.

The V gene is TRBV30, the J gene TRBJ2-1, with 8 bases fitting TRBD1. The CDR3 sequence is 14 residues long. Losses at the gene ends were 4 bases for V and 4 bases for J; bases not matched to a gene: 6. Per the germline V gene, CDR1 is GTSNPN and CDR2 is SVGIG (reference sequence). The CDR3 coding sequence is TGTGCCTGGATAGGCAGGGGGCTTTACAATGAGCAGTTCTTC. Its protein product is CAWIGRGLYNEQFF.

The chain uses TRBV10-3 and TRBJ2-2; 8 bases are a match to TRBD1. The ends lost 7 bases at V and 6 bases at J; junction bases unmatched: 7. CDR1 is ENHRY, CDR2 SYGVKD, per germline. This CDR3 is 14 amino acids long. This chain's CDR3 is CAINPTGVAGELFF. DNA of the CDR3: TGTGCCATCAACCCGACAGGGGTGGCCGGGGAGCTGTTTTTT.

CDR3 coding DNA: TGTGCCAGCAGCTCAATACAGGGCTACGAGCAGTACTTC. Translated: CASSSIQGYEQYF. The chain has TRBV5-5 and TRBJ2-7; D possibly corresponds to TRBD1 (6 bases). Germline-derived CDR1 and CDR2 are SGHKS and YYEKEE (reference sequence). With 3 bases removed from V and 3 bases from J, the gap between germline ends came to 10 bases. This CDR3 spans 13 amino acids.

V gene TRBV30 combines with J gene TRBJ2-7, with 15 nucleotides matching TRBD2. The trim removed 4 bases at V and 4 bases at J, leaving 8 bases unmatched. CDR3 length: 16 amino acids. Per germline, CDR1 GTSNPN and CDR2 SVGIG (reference sequence). The CDR3 protein is CAWTGTSGGPPYEQYF. CDR3 DNA sequence: TGTGCCTGGACCGGGACTAGCGGGGGGCCGCCATACGAGCAGTACTTC.

The genes are TRBV19 and TRBJ1-2; 7 bases align to TRBD1. The CDR3 runs 12 residues. Unmatched junction bases numbered 6, after V lost 10 bases and J lost 4 bases. The V gene's germline CDR1 is LNHDA and CDR2 SQIVND (reference sequence). CDR3 DNA sequence: TGTGCCACGAGACAGGGAGGCTATGGCTACACCTTC. The encoded protein is CATRQGGYGYTF.

The chain uses TRBV9 and TRBJ2-1; TRBD1 matches 8 bases. The V segment lost 1 base and the J segment 2 bases; nucleotides outside the gene matches: 2. The germline gives CDR1 SGDLS, CDR2 YYNGEE. The CDR3 has 15 amino acids. The CDR3 region is CASSVQGATYNEQFF. CDR3 DNA sequence: TGTGCCAGCAGCGTACAGGGGGCAACCTACAATGAGCAGTTCTTC.

The chain has TRBV11-2 and TRBJ1-4; 8 nucleotides line up with TRBD1. The trim removed 5 bases at V and 8 bases at J, leaving 10 bases unmatched. CDR1 and CDR2 from the germline V gene are SGHAT and FQNNGV. The CDR3 sequence is 15 residues long. The CDR3 nucleotides read TGTGCCAGCAGCCCACTCAGGGGGCGTCGGGAAAAACTGTTTTTT. Residues: CASSPLRGRREKLFF.

The chain links TRBV30 to TRBJ1-2, with D perhaps TRBD1 (5 bases). The V gene's germline CDR1 is GTSNPN and CDR2 SVGIG (reference sequence). The CDR3 loop spans 15 amino acids. The germline V and J ends were trimmed by 1 base and 2 bases, with 14 bases remaining between them. This chain's CDR3 is CAWSAAGGKNYGYTF. CDR3 coding DNA: TGTGCCTGGAGTGCGGCGGGGGGGAAAAACTATGGCTACACCTTC.

The chain combines TRBV19 with TRBJ1-2; 7 nucleotides match TRBD1. Unmatched junction bases numbered 2, after V lost 2 bases and J lost 2 bases. CDR3 length equals 14 residues. Germline V gene lookup returns CDR1 LNHDA and CDR2 SQIVND (reference sequence). As DNA, the CDR3 is TGTGCCAGTAGTATATGGGGACAGAACTATGGCTACACCTTC. Translation gives CASSIWGQNYGYTF.

This clone was recorded a few times. The chain carries TRBV2 and TRBJ2-7; D is unclear. CDR1 and CDR2 from the germline V gene are SNHLY and FYNNEI. The CDR3 sequence is 14 residues long. V lost 6 bases and J lost 4, with 16 bases in between. The CDR3 region has the DNA TGTGCCAGCAGCAGTGGGCAGACGGCATACGAGCAGTACTTC. Translated, it gives CASSSGQTAYEQYF.

The chain carries TRBV5-1 and TRBJ1-1, with 11 bases aligning to TRBD1. Germline CDR1 is SGHRS and CDR2 is YFSETQ. The trim removed 2 bases at V and 1 base at J, leaving 4 bases unmatched. The CDR3 covers 16 residues. DNA for the CDR3: TGCGCCAGCAGCTTAGGACAGGGGGCTCAGAACACTGAAGCTTTCTTT. Translated, it gives CASSLGQGAQNTEAFF.

V is TRBV19 and J is TRBJ1-5, with a possible D match to TRBD1 (6 bases). From germline, CDR1 is LNHDA and CDR2 SQIVND (reference sequence). The length of the CDR3 is 16 residues. With 7 bases removed from V and 0 bases from J, the gap between germline ends came to 16 bases. CDR3: CASKGIGQTSNQPQHF. CDR3 DNA: TGTGCCAGTAAGGGGATAGGACAGACTAGCAATCAGCCCCAGCATTTT.

This clone appeared a few times. The rearrangement uses TRBV28 and TRBJ2-5; no clear D. The CDR3 extends over 11 amino acids. Germline V gene data show CDR1 as MDHEN and CDR2 as SYDVKM. V was clipped by 6 bases and J by 1 base, with 3 bases between them. The CDR3 sequence: CASSIQETQYF. For the CDR3, the DNA is TGTGCCAGCAGCATCCAAGAGACCCAGTACTTC.

This clone has only one observation. The chain carries TRBV7-9 and TRBJ1-4; TRBD1 matches at 8 bases. This CDR3 has 14 amino acids. V dropped 6 bases and J dropped 7; count of bases not matched to a gene: 7. Germline V lookup: CDR1 SEHNR, CDR2 FQNEAQ (reference sequence). CDR3 protein: CASSLPTGAEKLFF. CDR3 nucleotides: TGTGCCAGCAGTTTGCCGACAGGGGCTGAAAAACTGTTTTTT. The full variable domain, completed using reference TRBV7-9 and TRBJ1-4, is DTGVSQNPRHKITKRGQNVTFRCDPISEHNRLYWYRQTLGQGPEFLTYFQNEAQLEKSRLLSDRFSAERPKGSFSTLEIQRTEQGDSAMYLCASSLPTGAEKLFFGSGTQLSVL.

V is TRBV28 and J is TRBJ2-6, with 9 bases fitting TRBD1. This CDR3 contains 15 residues. J was trimmed by 7 bases and V by 4 bases; bases with no gene match: 5. The germline V gene has CDR1 MDHEN and CDR2 SYDVKM. The CDR3 is CASSSGQGIANVLTF. The CDR3 DNA is TGTGCCAGCAGTTCGGGACAGGGTATTGCCAACGTCCTGACTTTC.

This rearrangement joins TRBV9 to TRBJ1-3, with 7 bases identical to TRBD1. This CDR3 has 16 amino acids. Trimming removed 3 bases from V and 2 bases from J; junction bases left unmatched: 8. Per the germline V gene, CDR1 is SGDLS and CDR2 is YYNGEE. CDR3 amino acids: CASSADGQVPGNTIYF. CDR3 nucleotide sequence: TGTGCCAGCAGCGCGGACGGACAGGTACCTGGAAACACCATATATTTT. The variable domain in full, completed from reference TRBV9 and TRBJ1-3, reads DSGVTQTPKHLITATGQRVTLRCSPRSGDLSVYWYQQSLDQGLQFLIQYYNGEERAKGNILERFSAQQFPDLHSELNLSSLELGDSALYFCASSADGQVPGNTIYFGEGSWLTVV.

The chain combines TRBV5-6 with TRBJ1-1, with 8 bases that match TRBD1. Germline CDR1 is SGHDT and CDR2 is YYEEEE. V lost 0 bases, J lost 2 bases, and 9 bases stayed unmatched. The CDR3 consists of 17 residues. The chain's CDR3 is CASSLDLRTGFNTEAFF. The CDR3 DNA reads TGTGCCAGCAGCTTGGACTTAAGGACAGGGTTTAACACTGAAGCTTTCTTT.

The rearrangement links TRBV19 to TRBJ2-2, with D maybe TRBD2 (5 bases). CDR1 is LNHDA, CDR2 SQIVND, per germline (reference sequence). The CDR3 totals 13 residues. Deletions cut 9 bases from V and 1 base from J, with 9 bases between. CDR3 region: CASKRQNTGELFF. The DNA of the CDR3 is TGTGCCAGCAAGCGGCAGAACACCGGGGAGCTGTTTTTT.

The sample holds a few counts of this clone. V and J are TRBV19 and TRBJ2-7, with D possibly TRBD2 on 5 matching bases. V dropped 6 bases and J dropped 2 bases, with 26 bases sitting between them. The CDR3 spans 18 residues. CDR1 is LNHDA and CDR2 is SQIVND in the germline V gene (reference sequence). CDR3 amino acids: CASRKQYSDAITAYEQYF. The CDR3 region has the DNA TGTGCCAGTAGGAAACAATATAGCGATGCCATTACCGCCTACGAGCAGTACTTC.

V and J are TRBV7-9 and TRBJ1-6, with TRBD1 as a possible D gene (6 bases). The CDR3 extends over 15 amino acids. Looked up from germline, CDR1 is SEHNR and CDR2 is FQNEAQ (reference sequence). Trimming left V 5 bases short and J 5 bases short, with 13 bases between. The CDR3 spells CASSLDWGHNSPLHF. In nucleotides, the CDR3 is TGTGCCAGCAGCCTAGACTGGGGGCATAATTCACCCCTCCACTTT.